This TCR beta chain was recorded in a study of T cells in Graves' hyperthyroidism and ophthalmopathy. Findings of the study overall: Most thyroid-expanded clonotypes above 0.001 were also found in blood.

With V trimmed by 3 bases and J by 2 bases, 10 bases remained unmatched. Germline values: CDR1 SEHNR, CDR2 FQNEAQ (reference sequence). This CDR3 comprises 17 residues. RNA transcripts yielded amplified TCR beta CDR3 regions. The HTBI primer set drove a first-round RT-PCR of the TCR CDR3. Via MiXCR, TCRdb re-called the multiplex PCR reads, giving one row per CDR3 protein. Among some 700,000 distinct CDR3 sequences listed, roughly a sixth were seen once. Patients were aged 18 to 65, had disease duration under 2 months, and had newly diagnosed hyperthyroidism. Investigators excluded patients with uncontrolled infection, other autoimmune disease, pregnancy or lactation. This clonotype was observed a handful of times. Its antigen remains unknown.

Sequenced material: blood. The rearrangement links TRBV7-9 to TRBJ2-3; 8 bases map to TRBD2. The TCR originated in a man in his fifties or sixties with Graves' hyperthyroidism. As DNA, the CDR3 is TGTGCCAGCAGCTTCCTTCGGACTAGCCCCACCACAGATACGCAGTATTTT. Its translation: CASSFLRTSPTTDTQYF.